This TCR beta chain was identified during a study of blood T cell repertoires in COVID-19. Study-wide background: The United States, Italy and Spain provided the acute and convalescent COVID-19 samples. Sources were T cells, B-cell-depleted T cells, or PBMCs; the material itself was cDNA or gDNA.

Per the original data handling: Estimation of nucleated cell counts relied on the amplification of reference gene primers. Profiled with immunoSEQ multiplex PCR; TCRdb holds only in-frame clones, not every one. V, J and clone size derive from that table, while D and trimming were established from the DNA sequence. The data hold 100,000 to 150,000 clones, with approximately 80% observed a single time. This clone was seen a single time. Germline V gene data show CDR1 as LGHDT and CDR2 as YNNKEL (reference sequence). Deletions cut 1 base from V and 7 bases from J, with 11 bases between. The CDR3 contains 15 residues.

Sequencing input: peripheral blood. This rearrangement joins TRBV3-1 (or the pseudogene TRBV3-2) to TRBJ1-6; TRBD1 might be the D (5 bases). This receptor was identified in an older man with acute or convalescent COVID-19. CDR3 coding DNA: TGTGCCAGCAGCCAAGGAGGCAGGGTGAATTCACCCCTCCACTTT. The encoded protein is CASSQGGRVNSPLHF.